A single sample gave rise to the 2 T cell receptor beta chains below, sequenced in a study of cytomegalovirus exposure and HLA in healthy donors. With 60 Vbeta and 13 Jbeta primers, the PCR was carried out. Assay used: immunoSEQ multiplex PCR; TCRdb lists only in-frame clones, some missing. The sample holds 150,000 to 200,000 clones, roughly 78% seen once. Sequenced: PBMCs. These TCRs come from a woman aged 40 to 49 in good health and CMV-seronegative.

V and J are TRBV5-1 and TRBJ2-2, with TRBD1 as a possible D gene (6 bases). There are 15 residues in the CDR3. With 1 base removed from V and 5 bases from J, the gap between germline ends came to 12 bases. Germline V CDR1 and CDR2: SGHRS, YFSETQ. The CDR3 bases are TGCGCCAGCAGCTTGCAGACGAGGGGGACCGGGGAGCTGTTTTTT. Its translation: CASSLQTRGTGELFF.

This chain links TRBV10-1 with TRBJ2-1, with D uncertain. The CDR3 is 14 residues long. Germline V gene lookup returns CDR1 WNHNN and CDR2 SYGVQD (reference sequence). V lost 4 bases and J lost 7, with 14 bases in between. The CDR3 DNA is TGCGCCAGCAGTGTGTGCACCCCCGAGAATGAGCAGTTCTTC. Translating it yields CASSVCTPENEQFF.